These 20 T cell receptor beta chains share one sample of origin, sequenced in a study of shared clonotypes between healthy human individuals. The protocol was immunoSEQ multiplex PCR, while the TCRdb copy is restricted to in-frame clones and leaves out a portion. This table holds millions of clones, about 95% found once. Naive CD8 isolation took CD45RO-negative cells positively selected for CCR7 and excluded terminally differentiated effector memory CD45RA+ cells. The specimen sequenced was naive CD8+ T cells sorted from blood. The receptors here all came from a man aged 18-30 years in good health.

J is TRBJ2-7 and V is TRBV4-3; TRBD2 aligns across 12 bases. The germline CDR1 and CDR2 sequences are LGHNA and YSLEER. Unmatched junction bases numbered 6, after V lost 3 bases and J lost 0 bases. This CDR3 comprises 17 residues. The CDR3 region is CASSQDLLAGGSYEQYF. Written as DNA, the CDR3 is TGCGCCAGCAGCCAGGACTTACTAGCGGGGGGCTCCTACGAGCAGTACTTC.

The rearrangement links TRBV6-5 to TRBJ1-2; D unresolved. The CDR3 is made up of 14 amino acids. V lost 0 bases and J lost 4, with 9 bases in between. In germline, CDR1 is MNHEY, CDR2 SVGAGI. Here the CDR3 DNA reads TGTGCCAGCAGTTACTCCGAGTCGGTCTATGGCTACACCTTC. Its protein product is CASSYSESVYGYTF.

V usage is TRBV7-8 and J usage is TRBJ2-2; the match to TRBD2 covers 8 bases. From germline, CDR1 is SGHVS and CDR2 FQNEAQ. This CDR3 comprises 16 residues. J lost 4 bases, V lost 5 bases, and 9 bases had no gene match. CDR3 protein: CASSQGLVGSTGELFF. CDR3 nucleotides: TGTGCCAGCAGCCAGGGACTAGTGGGAAGCACCGGGGAGCTGTTTTTT.

DNA of the CDR3: TGTGCCAGCAGCGTAGGAGGAACTCGCACAGATACGCAGTATTTT. It yields the protein CASSVGGTRTDTQYF. The chain has TRBV9 and TRBJ2-3; D remains ambiguous. Looked up from germline, CDR1 is SGDLS and CDR2 is YYNGEE. The V and J ends lost 0 bases and 1 base respectively, with 9 bases between them. This CDR3 is built from 15 residues. The entire variable domain, with the rest obtained from reference TRBV9 and TRBJ2-3, is as follows: DSGVTQTPKHLITATGQRVTLRCSPRSGDLSVYWYQQSLDQGLQFLIQYYNGEERAKGNILERFSAQQFPDLHSELNLSSLELGDSALYFCASSVGGTRTDTQYFGPGTRLTVL.

The genes are TRBV28 and TRBJ1-5; D not resolved. CDR1 and CDR2 (germline): MDHEN, SYDVKM. The CDR3 is 13 amino acids. Trimming removed 7 bases from V and 7 bases from J, with 14 bases in between. CDR3: CASNNPLGQPQHF. For the CDR3, the DNA is TGTGCCAGCAACAATCCCCTAGGACAGCCCCAGCATTTT.

The chain is built from TRBV10-3 and TRBJ2-7; D ambiguous. V was pared by 4 bases and J by 2 bases, with 15 bases between. The germline V gene encodes CDR1 ENHRY and CDR2 SYGVKD. The CDR3 is 15 amino acids. The CDR3 DNA is TGTGCCATCAGTGTAGGGCAGTGGAACACCTACGAGCAGTACTTC. Translated: CAISVGQWNTYEQYF.

The count of this clone is one. The gene calls are TRBV7-9 and TRBJ2-5; D might be TRBD2 (5 bases). The CDR3 runs to 15 residues. V shed 8 bases and J shed 5 bases, with 21 bases lying between them. Germline-derived CDR1 and CDR2 are SEHNR and FQNEAQ (reference sequence). The CDR3 region is CASSGRIPPGETQYF. The CDR3 DNA follows: TGTGCCAGCTCCGGCCGTATTCCCCCGGGGGAGACCCAGTACTTC.

The DNA for the CDR3 is TGTGCCAGCAGCTTAGGGGACGTGGGGTCCCTCCACTTT. This encodes CASSLGDVGSLHF. V usage is TRBV5-6 and J usage is TRBJ1-6; D perhaps matches TRBD1 (5 bases). This CDR3 spans 13 amino acids. The V gene's germline CDR1 is SGHDT and CDR2 YYEEEE. V lost 2 bases to trimming and J lost 14 bases, with 14 bases between them.

This clone has a single count. V usage is TRBV11-2 and J usage is TRBJ2-4; TRBD2 agrees at 8 bases. CDR1 and CDR2 (germline): SGHAT, FQNNGV. The junction had 11 bases not matched to a gene; V was cut back by 3 bases and J by 1 base. This CDR3 comprises 18 residues. The CDR3 DNA is TGTGCCAGCAGCTTTCCGCCAGGACTAGCAGCCGCCAAAAACATTCAGTACTTC. As protein: CASSFPPGLAAAKNIQYF.

This chain joins TRBV7-9 and TRBJ2-7; 8 bases are a match to TRBD1. V was pared by 5 bases and J by 2 bases, with 14 bases of the junction left unmatched. The CDR3 spans 17 residues. Germline CDR1 SEHNR, CDR2 FQNEAQ (reference sequence). Here the CDR3 reads CASSPQPGQAPAYEQYF. CDR3 bases: TGTGCCAGCAGCCCCCAACCGGGACAGGCCCCTGCCTACGAGCAGTACTTC.

About this clone: Other DNA sequences in this sample translate to the same CDR3. CDR3 DNA sequence: TGTGCCAGCAGCTTCGGACTAGCGGGCCTTCAAGAGACCCAGTACTTC. Its protein product is CASSFGLAGLQETQYF. The gene calls are TRBV7-2 and TRBJ2-5, with 11 positions matching TRBD2. Germline V gives CDR1 SGHTA, CDR2 FQGNSA. With V trimmed by 3 bases and J by 2 bases, 5 bases remained unmatched. The CDR3 is 16 residues long.

The rearrangement uses TRBV6-5 and TRBJ1-1; D perhaps matches TRBD1 (5 bases). The CDR3 runs 14 residues. V lost 8 bases to trimming and J lost 1 base, with 14 bases between them. CDR1 and CDR2 (germline): MNHEY, SVGAGI. CDR3 in amino acids: CASGAGASNTEAFF. The DNA of the CDR3 is TGTGCCAGCGGTGCCGGGGCATCGAACACTGAAGCTTTCTTT.

The V gene is TRBV7-6, the J gene TRBJ2-2; D unresolved. The CDR3 runs to 13 residues. Trimming stripped 5 bases from V and 7 bases from J, with 11 bases between. Germline loops: CDR1 SGHVS, CDR2 FNYEAQ. CDR3 DNA: TGTGCCAGCAGCCTAACGGTCTACGGGGAGCTGTTTTTT. Translated, it gives CASSLTVYGELFF.

The V gene is TRBV7-9, the J gene TRBJ2-3; TRBD2 matches 7 bases. V dropped 5 bases and J dropped 4; count of bases not matched to a gene: 6. Germline V gene sequence: CDR1 SEHNR, CDR2 FQNEAQ (reference sequence). The CDR3 extends over 14 amino acids. CDR3: CASSPGTKADTQYF. Here the CDR3 DNA reads TGTGCCAGCAGCCCAGGGACTAAGGCAGATACGCAGTATTTT. The full variable domain, its missing parts supplied by reference TRBV7-9 and TRBJ2-3, is DTGVSQNPRHKITKRGQNVTFRCDPISEHNRLYWYRQTLGQGPEFLTYFQNEAQLEKSRLLSDRFSAERPKGSFSTLEIQRTEQGDSAMYLCASSPGTKADTQYFGPGTRLTVL.

The sample holds one count of this clone. V is TRBV10-2 and J is TRBJ2-7; TRBD2 aligns across 11 bases. V shed 8 bases and J 3 bases; nucleotides not matched to a gene: 9. This CDR3 has 15 residues. Germline V gene sequence: CDR1 WSHSY, CDR2 SAAADI. The CDR3 bases are TGCGCCAGCGTCGACCCAACTAGCGGGAGCTACGAGCAGTACTTC. Translated, it gives CASVDPTSGSYEQYF.

This chain uses TRBV28 with TRBJ1-3; D is uncertain. With 3 bases removed from V and 5 bases from J, the gap between germline ends came to 8 bases. The CDR3 sequence is 13 residues long. Germline CDR1 MDHEN, CDR2 SYDVKM. The DNA for the CDR3 is TGTGCCAGCAGTTTCTCTCTGCGAAACACCATATATTTT. As protein: CASSFSLRNTIYF. The variable domain in full, completed from reference TRBV28 and TRBJ1-3, reads DVKVTQSSRYLVKRTGEKVFLECVQDMDHENMFWYRQDPGLGLRLIYFSYDVKMKEKGDIPEGYSVSREKKERFSLILESASTNQTSMYLCASSFSLRNTIYFGEGSWLTVV.

This chain connects TRBV29-1 to TRBJ2-7; D unclear. The V end lost 0 bases, the J end lost 4 bases, and 10 bases lay between the germline ends. This CDR3 has 13 residues. CDR1 SQVTM and CDR2 ANQGSEA come from the germline V gene. The CDR3 DNA is TGCAGCGTTGAAGACCGAGAAGGTTACGAGCAGTACTTC. Amino acids: CSVEDREGYEQYF.

The chain links TRBV7-2 to TRBJ2-7; 12 nucleotides agree with TRBD2. V shed 0 bases and J 3 bases; nucleotides not matched to a gene: 6. Germline V gene lookup returns CDR1 SGHTA and CDR2 FQGNSA. The CDR3 contains 17 residues. CDR3 DNA sequence: TGTGCCAGCAGCTTAGCCTCCGGGACTAGCGGGTACTACGAGCAGTACTTC. It translates to CASSLASGTSGYYEQYF.

The chain has TRBV7-9 and TRBJ1-2, with a tentative D call TRBD1 (5 bases). Trimming shortened V by 8 bases and J by 4 bases, and 8 bases separated the two germline ends. The CDR3 is made up of 11 amino acids. In germline, CDR1 is SEHNR, CDR2 FQNEAQ (reference sequence). The CDR3 loop reads CASVGTYGYTF. DNA for the CDR3: TGTGCCAGCGTAGGGACCTATGGCTACACCTTC.

The CDR3 DNA reads TGTGCCAGCAGTGAAGCTCCAGCATGGGACAGAACCTACTACGAGCAGTACTTC. Its translation is CASSEAPAWDRTYYEQYF. The chain recombines TRBV6-1 with TRBJ2-7; 7 bases map to TRBD1. Trimming took 0 bases from V and 3 from J; bases not matched to a gene: 14. The CDR3 contains 18 residues. Germline V gene sequence: CDR1 MNHNS, CDR2 SASEGT.